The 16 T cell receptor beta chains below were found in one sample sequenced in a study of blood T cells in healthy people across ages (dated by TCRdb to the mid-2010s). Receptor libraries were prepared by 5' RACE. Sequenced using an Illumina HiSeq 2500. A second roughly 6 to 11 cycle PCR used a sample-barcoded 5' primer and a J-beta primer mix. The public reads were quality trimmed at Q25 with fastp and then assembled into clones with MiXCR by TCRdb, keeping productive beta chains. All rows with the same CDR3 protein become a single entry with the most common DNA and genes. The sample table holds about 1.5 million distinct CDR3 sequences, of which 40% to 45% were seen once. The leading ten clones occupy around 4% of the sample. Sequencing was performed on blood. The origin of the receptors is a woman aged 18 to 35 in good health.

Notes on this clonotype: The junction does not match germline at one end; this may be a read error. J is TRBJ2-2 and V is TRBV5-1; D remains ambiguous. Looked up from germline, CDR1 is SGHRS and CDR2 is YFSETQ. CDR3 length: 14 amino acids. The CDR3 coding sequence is TGCGCCAGCGCGACGTACGCGAACGCCGGGGAGCTGTTTTTT. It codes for CASATYANAGELFF.

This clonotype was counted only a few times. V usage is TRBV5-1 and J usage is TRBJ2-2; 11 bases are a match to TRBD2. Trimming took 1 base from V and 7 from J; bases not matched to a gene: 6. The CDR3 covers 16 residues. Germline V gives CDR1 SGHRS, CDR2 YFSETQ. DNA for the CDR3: TGCGCCAGCAGCTTGTCGACTAGCGGGGCCTTCGGGGAGCTGTTTTTT. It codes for CASSLSTSGAFGELFF.

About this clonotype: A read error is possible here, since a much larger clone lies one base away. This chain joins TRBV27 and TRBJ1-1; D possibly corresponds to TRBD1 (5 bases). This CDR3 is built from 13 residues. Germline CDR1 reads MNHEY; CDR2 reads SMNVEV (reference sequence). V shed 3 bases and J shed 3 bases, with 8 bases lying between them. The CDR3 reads CASSFLGDTEAFF. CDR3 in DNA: TGTGCCAGCAGTTTTCTGGGGGACACTGAAGCTTTCTTT.

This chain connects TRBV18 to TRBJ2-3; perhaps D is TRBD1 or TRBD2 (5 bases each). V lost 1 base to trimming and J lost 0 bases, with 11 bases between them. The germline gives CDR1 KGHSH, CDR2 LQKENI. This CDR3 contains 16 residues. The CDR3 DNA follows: TGTGCCAGCTCACCACTACCCGGGGACAGCACAGATACGCAGTATTTT. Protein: CASSPLPGDSTDTQYF. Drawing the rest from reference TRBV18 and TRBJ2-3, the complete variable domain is NAGVMQNPRHLVRRRGQEARLRCSPMKGHSHVYWYRQLPEEGLKFMVYLQKENIIDESGMPKERFSAEFPKEGPSILRIQQVVRGDSAAYFCASSPLPGDSTDTQYFGPGTRLTVL.

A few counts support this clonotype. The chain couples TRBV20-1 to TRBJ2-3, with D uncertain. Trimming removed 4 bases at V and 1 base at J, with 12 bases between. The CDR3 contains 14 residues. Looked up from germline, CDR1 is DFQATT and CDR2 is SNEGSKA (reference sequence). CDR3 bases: TGCAGTGCTACGCCACGCCAGCGCACAGATACGCAGTATTTT. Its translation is CSATPRQRTDTQYF.

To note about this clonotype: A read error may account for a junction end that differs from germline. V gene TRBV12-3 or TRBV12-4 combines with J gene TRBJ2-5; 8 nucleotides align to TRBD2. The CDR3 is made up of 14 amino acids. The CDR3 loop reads CTSSFLAGQETQYF. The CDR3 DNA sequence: TGTACCAGCAGTTTTTTAGCGGGACAAGAGACCCAGTACTTC.

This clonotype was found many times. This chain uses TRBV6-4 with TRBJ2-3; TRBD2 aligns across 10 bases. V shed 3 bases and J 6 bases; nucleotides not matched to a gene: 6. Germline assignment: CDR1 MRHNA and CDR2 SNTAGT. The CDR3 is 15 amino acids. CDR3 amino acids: CASSEIAGGLDTQYF. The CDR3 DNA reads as TGTGCCAGCAGTGAAATAGCGGGAGGTTTGGATACGCAGTATTTT.

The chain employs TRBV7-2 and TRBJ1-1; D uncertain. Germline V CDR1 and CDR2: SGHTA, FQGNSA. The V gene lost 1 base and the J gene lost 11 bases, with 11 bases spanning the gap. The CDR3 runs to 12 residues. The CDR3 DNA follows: TGTGCCAGCAGCTTAGTAGCGGGTGGGGCTTTCTTT. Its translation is CASSLVAGGAFF.

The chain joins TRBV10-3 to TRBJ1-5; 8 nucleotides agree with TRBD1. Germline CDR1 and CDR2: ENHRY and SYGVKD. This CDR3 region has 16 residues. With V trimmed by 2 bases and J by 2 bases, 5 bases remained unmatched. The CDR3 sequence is CAISEGAGGGNQPQHF. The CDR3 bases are TGTGCCATCAGTGAGGGGGCAGGGGGCGGCAATCAGCCCCAGCATTTT.

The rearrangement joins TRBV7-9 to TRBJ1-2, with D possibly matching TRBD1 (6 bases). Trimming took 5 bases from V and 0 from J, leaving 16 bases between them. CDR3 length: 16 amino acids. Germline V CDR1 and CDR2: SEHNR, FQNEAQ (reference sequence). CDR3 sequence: CASSRETGSTNYGYTF. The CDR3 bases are TGTGCCAGCAGCCGTGAGACAGGCTCCACTAACTATGGCTACACCTTC.

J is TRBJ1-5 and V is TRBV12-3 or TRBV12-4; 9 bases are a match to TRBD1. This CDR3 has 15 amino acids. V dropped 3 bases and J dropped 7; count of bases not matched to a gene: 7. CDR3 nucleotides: TGTGCCAGCAGTTTCCGGGACAGGGTATCCCAGCCCCAGCATTTT. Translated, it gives CASSFRDRVSQPQHF.

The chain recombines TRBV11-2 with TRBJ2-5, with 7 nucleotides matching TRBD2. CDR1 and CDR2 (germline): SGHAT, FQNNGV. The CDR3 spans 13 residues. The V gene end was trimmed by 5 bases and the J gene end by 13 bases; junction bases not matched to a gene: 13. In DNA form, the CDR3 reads TGTGCCAGCAGCGGGACTAACTACTACGAGCGGTACTTC. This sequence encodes CASSGTNYYERYF.

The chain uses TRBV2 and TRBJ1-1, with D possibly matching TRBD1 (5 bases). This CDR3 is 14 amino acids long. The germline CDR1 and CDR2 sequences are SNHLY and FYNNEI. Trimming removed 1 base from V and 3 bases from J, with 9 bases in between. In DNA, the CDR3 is TGTGCCAGCAGTGAAGGGGGCTTCTACACTGAAGCTTTCTTT. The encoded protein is CASSEGGFYTEAFF.

The CDR3 spells CSARDQGGPRYEQYF. The CDR3 DNA reads TGCAGTGCTAGAGATCAGGGGGGACCAAGATACGAGCAGTACTTC. The chain links TRBV20-1 to TRBJ2-7; D perhaps matches TRBD1 (7 bases). This CDR3 region has 15 residues. V was clipped by 0 bases and J by 4 bases, with 16 bases between them. The germline V gene has CDR1 DFQATT and CDR2 SNEGSKA (reference sequence).

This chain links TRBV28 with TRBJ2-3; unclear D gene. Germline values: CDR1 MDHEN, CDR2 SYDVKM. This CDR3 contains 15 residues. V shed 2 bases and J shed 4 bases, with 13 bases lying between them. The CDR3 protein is CASSLSRMSADTQYF. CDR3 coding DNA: TGTGCCAGCAGTTTAAGTCGGATGAGCGCAGATACGCAGTATTTT.

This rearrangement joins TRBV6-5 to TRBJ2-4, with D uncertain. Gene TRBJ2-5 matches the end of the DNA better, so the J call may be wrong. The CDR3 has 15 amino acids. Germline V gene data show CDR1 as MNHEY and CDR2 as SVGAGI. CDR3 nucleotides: TGTGCCAGCAGTTACTCCAGGTTGAGGCAAGAGACCCAGTACTTC. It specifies CASSYSRLRQETQYF.